These 2 T cell receptor beta chains came from one sample sequenced in a study of cytomegalovirus exposure and HLA in healthy donors. The PCR was carried out with 60 Vbeta primers and 13 Jbeta primers. Profiled with immunoSEQ multiplex PCR; TCRdb holds only in-frame clones, not every one. The sample holds approximately 100,000 clones, over 75% seen once. The source material was PBMCs. The source is a middle-aged man in good health and CMV-seropositive.

Only one count was recorded for this clone. The chain combines TRBV4-1 with TRBJ2-6, with TRBD1 matching 8 bases. Germline CDR1 MGHRA, CDR2 YSYEKL. CDR3 length equals 17 residues. The J segment lost 3 bases and the V segment lost 0 bases, leaving 4 bases of the junction unmatched. The CDR3 sequence is CASSQDRGLSGANVLTF. For the CDR3, the DNA is TGCGCCAGCAGCCAAGACAGGGGGCTTAGTGGGGCCAACGTCCTGACTTTC.

This clone showed up just a few times. This rearrangement joins TRBV29-1 to TRBJ2-1, with 9 bases aligning to TRBD1. CDR1 is SQVTM and CDR2 is ANQGSEA in the germline V gene. With 6 bases clipped from V and 8 bases from J, the junction kept 14 bases outside the gene matches. The CDR3 consists of 15 residues. CDR3 nucleotides: TGCAGCGTCGTACCCCGGGACAGGGCTGCGGATGAGCAGTTCTTC. Amino acid sequence: CSVVPRDRAADEQFF.